This T cell receptor (beta chain) was recorded in a study of regulatory T cells in long-lasting Graves disease. Study details: Antithyroid drug exposure in newly diagnosed Graves' patients had lasted under 3 months.

This clonotype has at least ten counts. Building the TCR beta libraries relied on iRepertoire HTBI primers, and CDR3 regions underwent Arm-PCR. TCRdb passed the multiplex PCR reads through MiXCR, listing each CDR3 protein once. The sample carries roughly 520,000 distinct CDR3 sequences, more than 10% recorded once. Time point meaning: newly diagnosed GD, antithyroid drugs for less than 3 months. After RNA was extracted from PBMCs, the TCR library was made from it. The same data also contributed to another study, on T cells in Graves' hyperthyroidism and ophthalmopathy. That study reports: Carried out on the TCR CDR3, a first-round RT-PCR used the HTBI primer set. A model of 13 V-J features distinguished ophthalmopathy from stable hyperthyroidism.

The sequenced sample was peripheral blood mononuclear cells (PBMCs), obtained at new diagnosis, from a patient treated with antithyroid drugs. The receptor was derived from a young woman with Graves disease.

In nucleotides, the CDR3 is TGTGCCAGCAGTCAGGGGTTAAGCTCCTACAATGAGCAGTTCTTC. Its protein product is CASSQGLSSYNEQFF. The gene calls are TRBV28 and TRBJ2-1; D is perhaps TRBD1 (6 bases). Germline V gene sequence: CDR1 MDHEN, CDR2 SYDVKM. Trimming left V 5 bases short and J 0 bases short, with 11 bases between. CDR3 size: 15 residues. Filled out from reference TRBV28 and TRBJ2-1, the complete variable domain reads DVKVTQSSRYLVKRTGEKVFLECVQDMDHENMFWYRQDPGLGLRLIYFSYDVKMKEKGDIPEGYSVSREKKERFSLILESASTNQTSMYLCASSQGLSSYNEQFFGPGTRLTVL.